These 27 T cell receptor beta chains originate from one sample sequenced in a study of blood T cell repertoires in COVID-19. The table came from immunoSEQ multiplex PCR; TCRdb's copy has only in-frame clones and leaves some out. The sample lists fewer than 100,000 clones, 75% to 90% occurring once. The sequencing sample was made of peripheral blood. These receptors all come from a man aged 60-69 years with acute or convalescent COVID-19.

This sequence joins TRBV5-1 and TRBJ1-5, with D perhaps TRBD1 (5 bases). Germline V gives CDR1 SGHRS, CDR2 YFSETQ. With 4 bases removed from V and 0 bases from J, the gap between germline ends came to 11 bases. CDR3 size: 15 residues. The CDR3 is CASSPDSYSNQPQHF. In nucleotides, the CDR3 is TGCGCCAGCAGCCCAGACAGCTATAGCAATCAGCCCCAGCATTTT.

This clone was detected once. This chain links TRBV7-9 with TRBJ2-5, with a weak D call TRBD1 (5 bases). The germline V gene encodes CDR1 SEHNR and CDR2 FQNEAQ (reference sequence). This CDR3 spans 13 amino acids. V was cut by 7 bases and J by 4 bases, with 13 bases left in between. CDR3 amino acids: CASIPDITETQYF. The CDR3 DNA is TGTGCCAGCATCCCGGACATCACAGAGACCCAGTACTTC.

The chain is built from TRBV14 and TRBJ2-3; 9 bases map to TRBD2. From germline, CDR1 is SGHDN and CDR2 FVKESK. Unmatched junction bases numbered 7, after V lost 2 bases and J lost 4 bases. This CDR3 contains 16 residues. The CDR3 sequence: CASSQMERGASDTQYF. As DNA, the CDR3 is TGTGCCAGCAGCCAAATGGAGCGGGGGGCATCAGATACGCAGTATTTT.

The chain combines TRBV11-2 with TRBJ1-1, with TRBD1 matching over 7 bases. V shed 1 base and J 9 bases; nucleotides not matched to a gene: 5. Germline CDR1 reads SGHAT; CDR2 reads FQNNGV. This CDR3 has 13 residues. This CDR3 is CASSLVMGQKAFF. CDR3 DNA: TGTGCCAGCAGCTTAGTTATGGGACAGAAAGCTTTCTTT.

J is TRBJ1-1 and V is TRBV5-1, with D perhaps matching TRBD1 (6 bases). The CDR3 has 13 residues. CDR1 is SGHRS and CDR2 is YFSETQ in the germline V gene. The V end was cut by 0 bases, the J end by 7 bases, with 10 bases between. In DNA, the CDR3 is TGCGCCAGCAGCTTGGACCGGACAGATGAAGCTTTCTTT. It yields the protein CASSLDRTDEAFF. The full variable domain, its missing parts supplied by reference TRBV5-1 and TRBJ1-1, is KAGVTQTPRYLIKTRGQQVTLSCSPISGHRSVSWYQQTPGQGLQFLFEYFSETQRNKGNFPGRFSGRQFSNSRSEMNVSTLELGDSALYLCASSLDRTDEAFFGQGTRLTVV.

The V call is TRBV27, the J call TRBJ1-4; D unresolved. The CDR3 spans 12 residues. The germline V gene has CDR1 MNHEY and CDR2 SMNVEV (reference sequence). Trimming pared 8 bases from V and 10 bases from J, leaving 14 bases between. In nucleotides, the CDR3 is TGTGCCAGCGGCAGGTCAATAGGAAAACTGTTTTTT. This codes for CASGRSIGKLFF.

The chain joins TRBV27 to TRBJ1-2, with a tentative D call TRBD1 (6 bases). There are 16 residues in the CDR3. The V and J ends lost 3 bases and 2 bases respectively, with 16 bases between them. CDR1 and CDR2 (germline): MNHEY, SMNVEV (reference sequence). The CDR3 reads CASSLFRQGINYGYTF. The CDR3 DNA sequence: TGTGCCAGCAGTTTGTTTAGGCAGGGGATAAACTATGGCTACACCTTC.

V is TRBV19 and J is TRBJ2-2; D possibly corresponds to TRBD2 (6 bases). This CDR3 is built from 14 residues. The germline V gene has CDR1 LNHDA and CDR2 SQIVND (reference sequence). The V end was cut by 7 bases, the J end by 6 bases, with 15 bases between. CDR3 bases: TGTGCCAGTAATCAACCTAGCGTTGCCGGGGAGCTGTTTTTT. Amino acids: CASNQPSVAGELFF. Drawing the rest from reference TRBV19 and TRBJ2-2, the complete variable domain is DGGITQSPKYLFRKEGQNVTLSCEQNLNHDAMYWYRQDPGQGLRLIYYSQIVNDFQKGDIAEGYSVSREKKESFPLTVTSAQKNPTAFYLCASNQPSVAGELFFGEGSRLTVL.

This clone appeared a single time. The rearrangement uses TRBV7-7 and TRBJ2-1; D perhaps matches TRBD2 (6 bases). The V gene lost 4 bases and the J gene lost 8 bases, with 15 bases spanning the gap. CDR3 length equals 14 residues. Per the germline V gene, CDR1 is SSHAT and CDR2 is FNYEAQ (reference sequence). The CDR3 DNA follows: TGTGCCAGCAGCTGGGGTGGCGGGGTGGATGAGCAGTTCTTC. This gives the protein CASSWGGGVDEQFF.

The chain has TRBV28 and TRBJ1-5; 10 nucleotides match TRBD1. With 10 bases clipped from V and 4 bases from J, the junction kept 7 bases outside the gene matches. CDR1 and CDR2 from the germline V gene are MDHEN and SYDVKM. This CDR3 comprises 14 residues. CDR3 nucleotide sequence: TGTGCCACCGAGACAGGGGGCCATAATCAGCCCCAGCATTTT. As protein: CATETGGHNQPQHF.

V and J are TRBV19 and TRBJ1-2; D not resolved. CDR1 is LNHDA, CDR2 SQIVND, per germline (reference sequence). The CDR3 length is 15 residues. Trimming left V 6 bases short and J 4 bases short, with 18 bases between. CDR3 sequence: CASSPYGESGYGYTF. CDR3 nucleotides: TGTGCCAGTAGCCCCTACGGGGAGTCTGGCTATGGCTACACCTTC.

The genes are TRBV6-1 and TRBJ2-7; TRBD1 agrees at 9 bases. CDR1 and CDR2 (germline): MNHNS, SASEGT. The CDR3 extends over 16 amino acids. J was trimmed by 3 bases and V by 2 bases; bases with no gene match: 8. This CDR3 is CASSERGTGRSYEQYF. CDR3 DNA: TGTGCCAGCAGTGAACGGGGGACAGGGAGAAGCTACGAGCAGTACTTC.

The J gene is TRBJ2-7, the V gene TRBV6-5, with 10 bases fitting TRBD2. Trimming removed 4 bases from V and 0 bases from J; junction bases left unmatched: 0. The CDR3 totals 14 residues. Germline CDR1 MNHEY, CDR2 SVGAGI. CDR3 DNA: TGTGCCAGCAGTTGGACTAGCGGCTCCTACGAGCAGTACTTC. It yields the protein CASSWTSGSYEQYF.

V usage is TRBV5-4 and J usage is TRBJ2-2, with D unresolved. The CDR3 sequence is 15 residues long. CDR1 is SGHNT and CDR2 is YYREEE in the germline V gene (reference sequence). V was cut by 0 bases and J by 2 bases, with 8 bases left in between. The CDR3 bases are TGTGCCAGCAGCTTGGCGGGTCTAAACACCGGGGAGCTGTTTTTT. Translating gives CASSLAGLNTGELFF.

The chain employs TRBV5-1 and TRBJ1-3, with a possible D match to TRBD1 (5 bases). This CDR3 region has 16 residues. V was trimmed by 0 bases and J by 4 bases, leaving 14 bases between them. Looked up from germline, CDR1 is SGHRS and CDR2 is YFSETQ. The CDR3, as DNA: TGCGCCAGCAGCTTGGCCGGCTATGGGGCAGGAAACACCATATATTTT. As protein: CASSLAGYGAGNTIYF.

The sample holds one count of this clone. The chain employs TRBV6-1 and TRBJ1-5; D remains unclear. Trimming took off 1 base at V and 5 bases at J, with 12 bases between the two ends. Germline CDR1 reads MNHNS; CDR2 reads SASEGT. The CDR3 has 15 amino acids. CDR3 sequence reads: CASSEGGRSDQPQHF. The CDR3 DNA reads as TGTGCCAGCAGTGAAGGCGGGAGATCCGATCAGCCCCAGCATTTT.

The chain couples TRBV7-9 to TRBJ2-5; TRBD2 might be the D (6 bases). Per the germline V gene, CDR1 is SEHNR and CDR2 is FQNEAQ (reference sequence). The CDR3 consists of 14 residues. The germline V and J ends were trimmed by 1 base and 3 bases, with 9 bases remaining between them. The CDR3 sequence is CASSLGQREETQYF. In DNA, the CDR3 is TGTGCCAGCAGCTTAGGCCAGCGGGAAGAGACCCAGTACTTC.

This clone was recorded only once. This chain joins TRBV7-2 and TRBJ1-3; TRBD1 is a possible D gene (5 bases). Trimming stripped 3 bases from V and 3 bases from J, with 12 bases between. The V gene's germline CDR1 is SGHTA and CDR2 FQGNSA. The CDR3 consists of 15 residues. Written as DNA, the CDR3 is TGTGCCAGCAGCTTCCGGGGGATTTTTGGAAACACCATATATTTT. Protein: CASSFRGIFGNTIYF.

V gene TRBV7-8 combines with J gene TRBJ2-3; D is ambiguous. V lost 5 bases and J lost 2, with 11 bases in between. Germline CDR1 and CDR2: SGHVS and FQNEAQ. CDR3 length equals 14 residues. CDR3 nucleotide sequence: TGTGCCAGCAGCGCCAACAGATTCACAGATACGCAGTATTTT. Its translation is CASSANRFTDTQYF.

The J gene is TRBJ2-3, the V gene TRBV9, with 7 positions matching TRBD2. The V segment lost 4 bases and the J segment 2 bases; nucleotides outside the gene matches: 13. The CDR3 covers 17 residues. Germline V gene data show CDR1 as SGDLS and CDR2 as YYNGEE. This CDR3 reads CASSPTLQRGDTDTQYF. CDR3 DNA: TGTGCCAGCAGCCCTACGCTTCAGCGGGGCGACACAGATACGCAGTATTTT.

The V gene is TRBV19, the J gene TRBJ1-3; D ambiguous. Germline CDR1 and CDR2: LNHDA and SQIVND (reference sequence). V lost 4 bases and J lost 1, with 14 bases in between. There are 16 residues in the CDR3. The CDR3 DNA is TGTGCCAGTAGTACCCGAGGAGGAATATCTGGAAACACCATATATTTT. Its translation: CASSTRGGISGNTIYF.

V gene TRBV19 combines with J gene TRBJ1-1; 7 nucleotides match TRBD1. V lost 8 bases to trimming and J lost 1 base; unmatched junction nucleotides: 10. The V gene's germline CDR1 is LNHDA and CDR2 SQIVND (reference sequence). The CDR3 is made up of 15 amino acids. The DNA of the CDR3 is TGTGCCAGTGGGCCGGGACAGAGAACGAACACTGAAGCTTTCTTT. Encoded protein: CASGPGQRTNTEAFF.

V usage is TRBV5-1 and J usage is TRBJ1-1, with 7 bases lining up with TRBD1. Per the germline V gene, CDR1 is SGHRS and CDR2 is YFSETQ. V gave up 5 bases and J gave up 8 bases; unmatched junction bases: 9. The CDR3 runs 13 residues. CDR3 coding DNA: TGCGCCAGCAGTTTCGGGACAGACGGAGAAGCTTTCTTT. Residues: CASSFGTDGEAFF.

The rearrangement links TRBV7-9 to TRBJ2-7; weak D call: TRBD2 (6 bases). The CDR3 contains 18 residues. V dropped 6 bases and J dropped 4 bases, with 28 bases sitting between them. The germline V gene encodes CDR1 SEHNR and CDR2 FQNEAQ (reference sequence). The CDR3 DNA reads TGTGCCAGCAGACCAAGATGGGGCAGCGCCGGGACTCGGTACGAGCAGTACTTC. Amino acids: CASRPRWGSAGTRYEQYF.

This clone was detected only once. The chain has TRBV6-5 and TRBJ2-3; the match to TRBD2 covers 12 bases. V was pared by 6 bases and J by 6 bases, with 4 bases of the junction left unmatched. The CDR3 spans 14 residues. CDR1 is MNHEY and CDR2 is SVGAGI in the germline V gene. For the CDR3, the DNA is TGTGCCAGCAGACCGACTAGCGGGAGTGATACGCAGTATTTT. It translates to CASRPTSGSDTQYF.

This chain uses TRBV19 with TRBJ2-1; 10 nucleotides line up with TRBD2. This CDR3 comprises 15 residues. V dropped 10 bases and J dropped 7; count of bases not matched to a gene: 13. CDR1 is LNHDA and CDR2 is SQIVND in the germline V gene (reference sequence). CDR3 residues: CATAPSSGSSNEQFF. The DNA for the CDR3 is TGTGCCACCGCCCCCTCTAGCGGGAGTTCGAATGAGCAGTTCTTC.

This rearrangement joins TRBV6-6 to TRBJ1-4, with 9 bases that match TRBD1. This CDR3 has 16 amino acids. The V gene end was trimmed by 0 bases and the J gene end by 4 bases; junction bases not matched to a gene: 3. CDR1 is MNHNY, CDR2 SVGAGI, per germline (reference sequence). CDR3 region: CASSYSPGQGNEKLFF. The CDR3 DNA follows: TGTGCCAGCAGTTACTCGCCGGGACAGGGTAATGAAAAACTGTTTTTT.